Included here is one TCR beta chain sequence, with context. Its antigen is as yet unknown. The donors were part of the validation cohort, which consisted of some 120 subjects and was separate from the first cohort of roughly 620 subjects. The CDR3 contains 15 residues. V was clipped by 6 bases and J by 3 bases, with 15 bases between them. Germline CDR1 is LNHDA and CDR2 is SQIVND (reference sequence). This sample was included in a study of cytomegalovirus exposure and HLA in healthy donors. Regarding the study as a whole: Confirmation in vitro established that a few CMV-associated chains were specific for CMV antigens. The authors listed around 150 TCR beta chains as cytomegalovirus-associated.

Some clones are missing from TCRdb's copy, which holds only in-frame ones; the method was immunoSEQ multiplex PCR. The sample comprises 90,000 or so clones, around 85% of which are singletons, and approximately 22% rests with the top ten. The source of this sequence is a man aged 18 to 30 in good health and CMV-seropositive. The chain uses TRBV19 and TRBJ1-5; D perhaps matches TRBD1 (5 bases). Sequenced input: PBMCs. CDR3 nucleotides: TGTGCCAGTAGAATCCTACAGGATAACAATCAGCCCCAGCATTTT. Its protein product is CASRILQDNNQPQHF.